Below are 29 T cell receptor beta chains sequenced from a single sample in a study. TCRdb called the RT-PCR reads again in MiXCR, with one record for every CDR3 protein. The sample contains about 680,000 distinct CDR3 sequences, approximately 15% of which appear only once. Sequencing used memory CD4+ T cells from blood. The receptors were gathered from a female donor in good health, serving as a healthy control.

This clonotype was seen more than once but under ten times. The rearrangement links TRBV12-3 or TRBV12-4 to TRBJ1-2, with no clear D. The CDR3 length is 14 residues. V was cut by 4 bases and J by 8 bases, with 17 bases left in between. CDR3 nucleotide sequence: TGTGCCAGCAGTTCAAATCAGGCCCCCGACGGCTACACCTTC. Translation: CASSSNQAPDGYTF.

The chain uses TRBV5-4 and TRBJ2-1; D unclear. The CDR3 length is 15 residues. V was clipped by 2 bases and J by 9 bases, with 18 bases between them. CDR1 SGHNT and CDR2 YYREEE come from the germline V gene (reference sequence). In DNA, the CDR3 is TGTGCCAGCAGCTTCAGCTTAGATGTCCGGGTTGAGCAGTTCTTC. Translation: CASSFSLDVRVEQFF.

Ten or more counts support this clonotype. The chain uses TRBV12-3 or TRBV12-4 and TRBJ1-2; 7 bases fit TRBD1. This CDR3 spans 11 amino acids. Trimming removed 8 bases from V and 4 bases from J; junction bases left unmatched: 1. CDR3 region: CASGTAYGYTF. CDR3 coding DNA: TGTGCCAGCGGGACAGCCTATGGCTACACCTTC.

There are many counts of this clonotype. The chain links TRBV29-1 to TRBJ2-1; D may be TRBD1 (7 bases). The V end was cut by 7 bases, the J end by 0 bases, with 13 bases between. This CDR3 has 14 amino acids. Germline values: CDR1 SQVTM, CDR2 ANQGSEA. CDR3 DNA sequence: TGCAGCGCCTTCCAGGGGGGCTCCTACAATGAGCAGTTCTTC. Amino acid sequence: CSAFQGGSYNEQFF.

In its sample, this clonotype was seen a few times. The CDR3 coding sequence is TGTGCCAGCAGTTTCACTTCCCACAGGGATAGAACAGATACGCAGTATTTT. It specifies CASSFTSHRDRTDTQYF. The chain has TRBV28 and TRBJ2-3; possible D gene TRBD1, 6 bases. Per germline, CDR1 MDHEN and CDR2 SYDVKM. The CDR3 runs 17 residues. Trimming left V 3 bases short and J 3 bases short, with 19 bases between.

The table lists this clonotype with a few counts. The CDR3 spells CSVEDRPIYGYTF. CDR3 bases: TGCAGCGTTGAAGACAGGCCGATCTATGGCTACACCTTC. V is TRBV29-1 and J is TRBJ1-2; unclear D gene. Between the trimmed V and J ends, which lost 0 bases and 4 bases, there was a span of 9 bases. CDR1 and CDR2 from the germline V gene are SQVTM and ANQGSEA. The CDR3 is 13 amino acids.

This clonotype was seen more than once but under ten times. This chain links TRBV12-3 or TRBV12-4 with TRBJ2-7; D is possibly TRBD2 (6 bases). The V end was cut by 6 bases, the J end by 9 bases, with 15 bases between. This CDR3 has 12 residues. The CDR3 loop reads CASRFYGGPQYF. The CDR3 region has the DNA TGTGCCAGCAGATTCTACGGGGGTCCGCAGTACTTC.

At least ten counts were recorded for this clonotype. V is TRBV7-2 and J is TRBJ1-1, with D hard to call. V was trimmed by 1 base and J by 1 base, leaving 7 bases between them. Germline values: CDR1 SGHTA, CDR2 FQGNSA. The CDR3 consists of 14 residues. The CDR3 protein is CASSLGAANTEAFF. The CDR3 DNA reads TGTGCCAGCAGCTTAGGGGCAGCGAACACTGAAGCTTTCTTT.

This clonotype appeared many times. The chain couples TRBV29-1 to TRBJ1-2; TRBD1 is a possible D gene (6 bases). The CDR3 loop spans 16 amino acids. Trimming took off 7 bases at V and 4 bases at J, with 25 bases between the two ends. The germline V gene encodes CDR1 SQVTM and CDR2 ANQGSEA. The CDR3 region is CSATTRRAQGGYGYTF. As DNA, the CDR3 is TGCAGCGCCACGACCCGGCGTGCCCAAGGGGGCTATGGCTACACCTTC.

As DNA, the CDR3 is TGTGCCAGCAGCCCAAAACCAGATCCTTCTGGCTACACCTTC. It is translated as CASSPKPDPSGYTF. The chain combines TRBV7-3 with TRBJ1-2; D remains unclear. The V end was cut by 5 bases, the J end by 7 bases, with 17 bases between. CDR1 and CDR2 from the germline V gene are SGHTA and FQGTGA. The CDR3 is 14 amino acids. Supplemented by reference TRBV7-3 and TRBJ1-2, the full variable domain reads GAGVSQTPSNKVTEKGKYVELRCDPISGHTALYWYRQSLGQGPEFLIYFQGTGAADDSGLPNDRFFAVRPEGSVSTLKIQRTERGDSAVYLCASSPKPDPSGYTFGSGTRLTVV.

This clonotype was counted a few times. CDR3 DNA sequence: TGTGCCAGCAGCTCTAGCGGCTATCAAGAGACCCAGTACTTC. Translation gives CASSSSGYQETQYF. This chain connects TRBV9 to TRBJ2-5; 7 positions match TRBD2. The length of the CDR3 is 14 residues. J gave up 2 bases and V 4 bases, and 5 bases lay outside the gene matches. Germline lookup yields CDR1 SGDLS and CDR2 YYNGEE.

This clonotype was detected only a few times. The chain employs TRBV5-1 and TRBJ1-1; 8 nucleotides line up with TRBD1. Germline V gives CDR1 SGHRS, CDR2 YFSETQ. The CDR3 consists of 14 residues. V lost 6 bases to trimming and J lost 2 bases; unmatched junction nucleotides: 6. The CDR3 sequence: CASTPTGDNTEAFF. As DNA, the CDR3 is TGCGCCAGCACCCCGACAGGGGACAACACTGAAGCTTTCTTT. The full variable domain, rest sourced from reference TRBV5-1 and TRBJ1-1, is KAGVTQTPRYLIKTRGQQVTLSCSPISGHRSVSWYQQTPGQGLQFLFEYFSETQRNKGNFPGRFSGRQFSNSRSEMNVSTLELGDSALYLCASTPTGDNTEAFFGQGTRLTVV.

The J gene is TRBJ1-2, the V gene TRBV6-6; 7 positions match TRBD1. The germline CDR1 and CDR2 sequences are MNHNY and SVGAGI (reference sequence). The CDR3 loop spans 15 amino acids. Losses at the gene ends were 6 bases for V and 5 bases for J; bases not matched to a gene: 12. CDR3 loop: CASRHDQGGGYGYTF. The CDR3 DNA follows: TGTGCCAGCAGACATGATCAGGGGGGTGGATATGGCTACACCTTC.

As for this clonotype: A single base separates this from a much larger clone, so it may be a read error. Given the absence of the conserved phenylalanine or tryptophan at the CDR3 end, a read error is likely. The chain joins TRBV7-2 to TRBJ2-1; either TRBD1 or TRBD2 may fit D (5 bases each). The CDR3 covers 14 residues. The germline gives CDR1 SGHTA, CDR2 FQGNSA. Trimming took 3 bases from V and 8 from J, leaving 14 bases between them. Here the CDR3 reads CASSFQGIGDEQFL. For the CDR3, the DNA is TGTGCCAGCAGCTTTCAGGGTATCGGGGATGAGCAGTTCTTA.

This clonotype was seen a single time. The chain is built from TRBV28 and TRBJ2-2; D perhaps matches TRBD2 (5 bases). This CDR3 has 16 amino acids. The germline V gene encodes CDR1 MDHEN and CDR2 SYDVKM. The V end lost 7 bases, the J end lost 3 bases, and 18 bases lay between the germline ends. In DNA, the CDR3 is TGTGCCAGCACGGCTACTAGTTTTCTGTACACCGGGGAGCTGTTTTTT. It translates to CASTATSFLYTGELFF.

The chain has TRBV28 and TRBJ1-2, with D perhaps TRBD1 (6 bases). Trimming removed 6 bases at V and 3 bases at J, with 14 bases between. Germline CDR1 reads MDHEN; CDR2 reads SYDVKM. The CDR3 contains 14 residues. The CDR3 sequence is CASSPYGQYYGYTF. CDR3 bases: TGTGCCAGCAGCCCCTACGGACAGTACTATGGCTACACCTTC.

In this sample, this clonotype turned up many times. The CDR3 reads CASSQPYSPLHF. CDR3 coding DNA: TGCGCCAGCAGCCAACCTTATTCACCCCTCCACTTT. This chain connects TRBV4-1 to TRBJ1-6; D gene uncertain. The CDR3 covers 12 residues. The V gene's germline CDR1 is MGHRA and CDR2 YSYEKL. Trimming took off 2 bases at V and 8 bases at J, with 4 bases between the two ends.

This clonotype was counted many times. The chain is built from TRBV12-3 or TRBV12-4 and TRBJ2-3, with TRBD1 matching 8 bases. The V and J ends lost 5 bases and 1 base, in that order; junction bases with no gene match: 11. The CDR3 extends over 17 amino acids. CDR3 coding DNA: TGTGCCAGCAGTGCTCCAGGGGGCCCTCGCCGCACAGATACGCAGTATTTT. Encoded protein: CASSAPGGPRRTDTQYF.

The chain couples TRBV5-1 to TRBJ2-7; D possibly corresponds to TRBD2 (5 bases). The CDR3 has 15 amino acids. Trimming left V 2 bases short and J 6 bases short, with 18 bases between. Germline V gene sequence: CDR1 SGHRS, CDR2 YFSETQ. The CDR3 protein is CASSFQWRGSGEQYF. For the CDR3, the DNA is TGCGCCAGCAGCTTTCAATGGAGAGGCAGCGGCGAGCAGTACTTC.

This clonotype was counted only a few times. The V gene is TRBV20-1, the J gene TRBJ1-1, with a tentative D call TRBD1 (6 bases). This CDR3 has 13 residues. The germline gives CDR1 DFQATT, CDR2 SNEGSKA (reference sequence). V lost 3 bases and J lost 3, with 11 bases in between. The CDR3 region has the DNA TGCAGTGCTAGGACTAAGGGGGACACTGAAGCTTTCTTT. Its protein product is CSARTKGDTEAFF.

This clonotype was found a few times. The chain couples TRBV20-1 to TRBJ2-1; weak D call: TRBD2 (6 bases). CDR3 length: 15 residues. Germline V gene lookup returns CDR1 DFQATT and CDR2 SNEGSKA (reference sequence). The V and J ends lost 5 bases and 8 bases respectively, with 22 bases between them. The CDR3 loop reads CSAPPPGLWGDEQFF. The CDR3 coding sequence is TGCAGTGCTCCCCCACCGGGACTCTGGGGGGATGAGCAGTTCTTC.

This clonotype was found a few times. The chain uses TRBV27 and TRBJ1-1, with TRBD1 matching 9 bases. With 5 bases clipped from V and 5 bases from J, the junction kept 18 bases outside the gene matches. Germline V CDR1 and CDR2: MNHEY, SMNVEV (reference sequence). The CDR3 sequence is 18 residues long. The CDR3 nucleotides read TGTGCCAGCAGTACCTACCTTGGCCGGGACAGGGTAGGGACTGAAGCTTTCTTT. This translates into CASSTYLGRDRVGTEAFF.

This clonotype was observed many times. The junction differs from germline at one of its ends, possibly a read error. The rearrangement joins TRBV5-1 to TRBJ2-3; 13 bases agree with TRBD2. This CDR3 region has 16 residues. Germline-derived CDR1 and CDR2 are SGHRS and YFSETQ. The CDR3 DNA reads TGTGCCAGCAGCTTAGCACTAGCGGGGGGGGCAGATACGCAGTATTTT. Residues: CASSLALAGGADTQYF.

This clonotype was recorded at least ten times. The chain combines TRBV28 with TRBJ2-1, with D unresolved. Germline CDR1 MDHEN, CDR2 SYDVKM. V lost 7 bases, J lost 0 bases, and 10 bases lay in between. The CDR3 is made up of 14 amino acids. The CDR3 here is CASTPRSSYNEQFF. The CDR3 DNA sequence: TGTGCCAGCACCCCTCGGAGCTCCTACAATGAGCAGTTCTTC.

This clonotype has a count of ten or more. CDR3 bases: TGTGCCAGCACCCCTGGACTCACCTACGAGCAGTACTTC. Protein sequence: CASTPGLTYEQYF. The chain combines TRBV6-5 with TRBJ2-7; TRBD2 is a possible D gene (5 bases). Germline V CDR1 and CDR2: MNHEY, SVGAGI. The CDR3 covers 13 residues. V lost 7 bases and J 2 bases, leaving 12 bases between the germline ends.

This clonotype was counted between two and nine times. CDR3 nucleotide sequence: TGCGCCAGCAGCCATGATCAGGGAGTCCCCTACAATGAGCAGTTCTTC. Amino acid sequence: CASSHDQGVPYNEQFF. V is TRBV5-1 and J is TRBJ2-1, with D possibly called TRBD1 or TRBD2 (5 bases each). CDR3 length: 16 residues. Trimming shortened V by 4 bases and J by 2 bases, and 16 bases separated the two germline ends. Germline V gene data show CDR1 as SGHRS and CDR2 as YFSETQ.

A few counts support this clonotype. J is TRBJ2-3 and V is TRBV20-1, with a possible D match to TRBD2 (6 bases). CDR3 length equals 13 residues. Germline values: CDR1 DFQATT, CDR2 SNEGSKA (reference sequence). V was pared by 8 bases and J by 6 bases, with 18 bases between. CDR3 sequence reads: CSPSLRESDTQYF. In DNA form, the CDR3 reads TGCAGTCCTTCCCTGCGGGAAAGCGATACGCAGTATTTT.

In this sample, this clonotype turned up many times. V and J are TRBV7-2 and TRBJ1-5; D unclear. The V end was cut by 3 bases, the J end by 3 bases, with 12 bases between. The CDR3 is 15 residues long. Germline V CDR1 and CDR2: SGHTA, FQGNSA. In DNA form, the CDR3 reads TGTGCCAGCAGCTTCTTCGGGTCTGACAATCAGCCCCAGCATTTT. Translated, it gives CASSFFGSDNQPQHF. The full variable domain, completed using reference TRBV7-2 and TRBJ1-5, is GAGVSQSPSNKVTEKGKDVELRCDPISGHTALYWYRQSLGQGLEFLIYFQGNSAPDKSGLPSDRFSAERTGGSVSTLTIQRTQQEDSAVYLCASSFFGSDNQPQHFGDGTRLSIL.

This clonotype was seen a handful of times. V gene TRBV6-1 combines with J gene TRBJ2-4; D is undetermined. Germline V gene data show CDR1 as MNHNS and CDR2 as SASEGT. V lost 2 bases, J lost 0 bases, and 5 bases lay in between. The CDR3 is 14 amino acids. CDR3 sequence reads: CASSEHIAKNIQYF. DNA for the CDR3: TGTGCCAGCAGTGAACATATAGCCAAAAACATTCAGTACTTC.